The 24 T cell receptor beta chains below come from one sample, sequenced in a study of beta chain features in type 1 diabetes. The entirety of the isolated RNA underwent reverse transcription, so expressed TCRB transcripts were sequenced. TCRdb keeps only in-frame clones here, not all; method: immunoSEQ multiplex PCR. This sample has roughly 300,000 clones, with 7% to 9% found just once. Source material: central memory CD4+ T cells from blood. These receptors all come from a woman under 30 in good health.

This clone was seen ten or more times. The same CDR3 also results from other DNA sequences found in this sample. The chain is built from TRBV7-9 and TRBJ2-6; D is undetermined. Germline loops: CDR1 SEHNR, CDR2 FQNEAQ (reference sequence). This CDR3 comprises 14 residues. Trimming cost V 5 bases and J 0 bases, with 5 bases left between them. The CDR3 DNA follows: TGTGCCAGCAGCCCGACCTCTGGGGCCAACGTCCTGACTTTC. This translates into CASSPTSGANVLTF.

This clone was picked up a small number of times. The chain couples TRBV7-8 to TRBJ2-4; no firm D call. Germline V gene data show CDR1 as SGHVS and CDR2 as FQNEAQ. Trimming took off 1 base at V and 0 bases at J, with 13 bases between the two ends. CDR3 length: 17 amino acids. The CDR3 region has the DNA TGTGCCAGCAGCTTAGATTCCGTATTTCTAGCCAAAAACATTCAGTACTTC. It specifies CASSLDSVFLAKNIQYF. The full variable domain, in which reference TRBV7-8 and TRBJ2-4 provide the parts outside the CDR3, is GAGVSQSPRYKVAKRGQDVALRCDPISGHVSLFWYQQALGQGPEFLTYFQNEAQLDKSGLPSDRFFAERPEGSVSTLKIQRTQQEDSAVYLCASSLDSVFLAKNIQYFGAGTRLSVL.

The sample holds a few counts of this clone. The chain couples TRBV28 to TRBJ2-7, with D perhaps TRBD1 or TRBD2 (5 bases each). V dropped 3 bases and J dropped 6 bases, with 15 bases sitting between them. Germline V gives CDR1 MDHEN, CDR2 SYDVKM. The CDR3 sequence is 14 residues long. The CDR3 coding sequence is TGTGCCAGCAGTTTTGGGGGAGTTTTATCCGAGCAGTACTTC. Amino acid sequence: CASSFGGVLSEQYF. Combining the CDR3 with reference TRBV28 and TRBJ2-7 gives the whole variable domain DVKVTQSSRYLVKRTGEKVFLECVQDMDHENMFWYRQDPGLGLRLIYFSYDVKMKEKGDIPEGYSVSREKKERFSLILESASTNQTSMYLCASSFGGVLSEQYFGPGTRLTVT.

This clone was found many times. V and J are TRBV7-2 and TRBJ2-1; D remains ambiguous. Germline CDR1 and CDR2: SGHTA and FQGNSA. V lost 1 base and J 10 bases, leaving 17 bases between the germline ends. This CDR3 has 15 residues. The CDR3 loop is CASSLDGLGAREQFF. The DNA of the CDR3 is TGTGCCAGCAGCTTAGACGGGCTAGGTGCCCGGGAGCAGTTCTTC.

This clone was seen a few times. The chain is built from TRBV6-5 and TRBJ2-5, with 11 bases fitting TRBD2. Germline-derived CDR1 and CDR2 are MNHEY and SVGAGI. V shed 6 bases, J shed 5 bases, and the junction held 5 bases outside the gene matches. The CDR3 is 14 residues long. The CDR3 region has the DNA TGTGCCAGCAGGCCGGGACTAGCGGTTGAGACCCAGTACTTC. It specifies CASRPGLAVETQYF.

This clone was counted ten times or more. The junction departs from germline at one end; a sequencing error may be responsible. V and J are TRBV7-7 and TRBJ2-5, with a tentative D call TRBD1 (6 bases). The CDR3 sequence is 13 residues long. The germline gives CDR1 SSHAT, CDR2 FNYEAQ (reference sequence). Written as DNA, the CDR3 is TGTGCTAGCAGCGTAGCAGGGGAAGAGACCCAGTACTTC. This sequence encodes CASSVAGEETQYF. The variable domain in full, completed from reference TRBV7-7 and TRBJ2-5, reads GAGVSQSPRYKVTKRGQDVTLRCDPISSHATLYWYQQALGQGPEFLTYFNYEAQPDKSGLPSDRFSAERPEGSISTLTIQRTEQRDSAMYRCASSVAGEETQYFGPGTRLLVL.

This clone was seen more than once but under ten times. The chain has TRBV11-2 and TRBJ2-5, with 11 bases aligning to TRBD2. There are 16 residues in the CDR3. Germline assignment: CDR1 SGHAT and CDR2 FQNNGV. The V and J ends lost 5 bases and 1 base, in that order; junction bases with no gene match: 6. The DNA of the CDR3 is TGTGCCAGCAGCATTCGGACTAGCGGGCCCCAAGAGACCCAGTACTTC. This translates into CASSIRTSGPQETQYF. Full variable domain (missing parts from reference TRBV11-2 and TRBJ2-5): EAGVAQSPRYKIIEKRQSVAFWCNPISGHATLYWYQQILGQGPKLLIQFQNNGVVDDSQLPKDRFSAERLKGVDSTLKIQPAKLEDSAVYLCASSIRTSGPQETQYFGPGTRLLVL.

This clone was picked up a small number of times. The chain employs TRBV27 and TRBJ2-3; unclear D gene. This CDR3 is 13 amino acids long. V was shortened by 0 bases and J by 0 bases, with 1 base between the two germline ends. The germline V gene encodes CDR1 MNHEY and CDR2 SMNVEV (reference sequence). DNA for the CDR3: TGTGCCAGCAGTTTATCAAGCACAGATACGCAGTATTTT. It codes for CASSLSSTDTQYF.

This clone was detected ten times or more. Other DNA sequences in the same sample also yield this CDR3. This rearrangement joins TRBV9 to TRBJ2-6, with no clear D. The CDR3 extends over 15 amino acids. The germline V gene has CDR1 SGDLS and CDR2 YYNGEE. V dropped 0 bases and J dropped 0 bases, with 4 bases sitting between them. This CDR3 is CASSVVSSGANVLTF. Written as DNA, the CDR3 is TGTGCCAGCAGCGTAGTTAGCTCTGGGGCCAACGTCCTGACTTTC. Full variable domain (outside the CDR3, taken from reference TRBV9 and TRBJ2-6): DSGVTQTPKHLITATGQRVTLRCSPRSGDLSVYWYQQSLDQGLQFLIQYYNGEERAKGNILERFSAQQFPDLHSELNLSSLELGDSALYFCASSVVSSGANVLTFGAGSRLTVL.

The chain has TRBV19 and TRBJ2-7, with TRBD2 matching over 8 bases. CDR3 length equals 15 residues. Germline V gene data show CDR1 as LNHDA and CDR2 as SQIVND (reference sequence). V gave up 5 bases and J gave up 3 bases; unmatched junction bases: 9. The CDR3 DNA reads as TGTGCCAGTAGTCTCGGACTAGCCACTTTCTACGAGCAGTACTTC. Encoded protein: CASSLGLATFYEQYF. Together with reference TRBV19 and TRBJ2-7, the CDR3 gives the full variable domain: DGGITQSPKYLFRKEGQNVTLSCEQNLNHDAMYWYRQDPGQGLRLIYYSQIVNDFQKGDIAEGYSVSREKKESFPLTVTSAQKNPTAFYLCASSLGLATFYEQYFGPGTRLTVT.

This clone was observed a few times. The chain recombines TRBV7-2 with TRBJ2-7, with 12 bases matching TRBD2. Germline lookup yields CDR1 SGHTA and CDR2 FQGNSA. The ends lost 5 bases at V and 3 bases at J; junction bases unmatched: 2. The CDR3 has 14 amino acids. The CDR3 is CASSQTSGSYEQYF. In DNA, the CDR3 is TGTGCCAGCAGCCAGACTAGCGGGAGCTACGAGCAGTACTTC.

This clone was seen a few times. This sequence joins TRBV7-2 and TRBJ2-2; D remains ambiguous. The V end lost 6 bases, the J end lost 2 bases, and 10 bases lay between the germline ends. The CDR3 consists of 14 residues. The germline V gene encodes CDR1 SGHTA and CDR2 FQGNSA. CDR3 sequence (DNA): TGTGCCAGCAGACCCCCCCCAAACACCGGGGAGCTGTTTTTT. Encoded protein: CASRPPPNTGELFF.

This chain joins TRBV19 and TRBJ1-5, with TRBD1 matching over 7 bases. Germline V gene lookup returns CDR1 LNHDA and CDR2 SQIVND (reference sequence). Trimming at V came to 4 bases and at J to 4 bases, leaving 4 bases not matched to a gene. The CDR3 length is 14 residues. In DNA form, the CDR3 reads TGTGCCAGTAGTAATGCAGGGGGGAATCAGCCCCAGCATTTT. Amino acid sequence: CASSNAGGNQPQHF.

This clone was observed a handful of times. This chain connects TRBV28 to TRBJ2-3; 8 bases line up with TRBD1. V shed 6 bases and J 3 bases; nucleotides not matched to a gene: 2. Germline V lookup: CDR1 MDHEN, CDR2 SYDVKM. This CDR3 spans 13 amino acids. This CDR3 is CASRNRGTDTQYF. In DNA form, the CDR3 reads TGTGCCAGCAGAAACAGGGGGACAGATACGCAGTATTTT.

This clone came up a few times. This rearrangement joins TRBV6-5 to TRBJ1-5, with D unresolved. This CDR3 is built from 14 residues. Germline assignment: CDR1 MNHEY and CDR2 SVGAGI. The germline V and J ends were trimmed by 4 bases and 6 bases, with 13 bases remaining between them. The CDR3 DNA is TGTGCCAGCAGTTCCGCTTTTTACCTTCAGCCCCAGCATTTT. Protein product: CASSSAFYLQPQHF.

This clone appeared many times. This chain joins TRBV27 and TRBJ2-1; 13 positions agree with TRBD2. The junction had 13 bases not matched to a gene; V was cut back by 5 bases and J by 0 bases. CDR1 MNHEY and CDR2 SMNVEV come from the germline V gene (reference sequence). This CDR3 has 20 residues. CDR3 amino acids: CASSLRTSGSTVRSYNEQFF. The CDR3 DNA reads TGTGCCAGCAGTCTAAGGACTAGCGGGAGTACGGTACGCTCCTACAATGAGCAGTTCTTC.

This clone showed up many times. This rearrangement joins TRBV7-9 to TRBJ1-1, with D possibly matching TRBD1 (6 bases). CDR1 is SEHNR, CDR2 FQNEAQ, per germline (reference sequence). V was trimmed by 5 bases and J by 2 bases, leaving 21 bases between them. The CDR3 spans 17 residues. The CDR3 spells CASSHNRALGSNTEAFF. CDR3 DNA: TGTGCCAGCAGCCACAACAGGGCCTTGGGAAGTAACACTGAAGCTTTCTTT.

This clone has ten or more counts. The V and J genes are TRBV2 and TRBJ2-6; 8 positions agree with TRBD1. The V gene end was trimmed by 4 bases and the J gene end by 8 bases; junction bases not matched to a gene: 4. The CDR3 extends over 14 amino acids. Germline V CDR1 and CDR2: SNHLY, FYNNEI. The CDR3, as DNA: TGTGCCAGCAGTGGCACAGGGGGTTCCAACGTCCTGACTTTC. Translated: CASSGTGGSNVLTF.

Regarding this clone: Additional DNA sequences in this sample encode the identical CDR3. The chain joins TRBV7-3 to TRBJ2-1; 8 nucleotides align to TRBD2. V was clipped by 0 bases and J by 4 bases; unmatched bases: 5. The germline V gene has CDR1 SGHTA and CDR2 FQGTGA. The CDR3 spans 16 residues. Written as DNA, the CDR3 is TGTGCCAGCAGCTTAACGGGTACTAGCGGATACAATGAGCAGTTCTTC. Protein sequence: CASSLTGTSGYNEQFF.

This chain uses TRBV4-3 with TRBJ2-6; 8 bases are shared with TRBD2. CDR1 and CDR2 (germline): LGHNA, YSLEER. The CDR3 extends over 18 amino acids. V gave up 6 bases and J gave up 0 bases; unmatched junction bases: 10. CDR3 DNA sequence: TGCGCCAGCAGTGGCATTGGCGGGAGGACCTCTGGGGCCAACGTCCTGACTTTC. Protein: CASSGIGGRTSGANVLTF.

The genes are TRBV6-5 and TRBJ2-7; D is tentatively TRBD1 or TRBD2 (5 bases each). Trimming removed 3 bases from V and 3 bases from J, with 12 bases in between. This CDR3 has 14 amino acids. The germline V gene has CDR1 MNHEY and CDR2 SVGAGI. CDR3 in DNA: TGTGCCAGCAGTTATTCTAGGGACGGCTACGAGCAGTACTTC. Translating gives CASSYSRDGYEQYF.

V and J are TRBV27 and TRBJ2-5; tentatively, D is TRBD2 (5 bases). V lost 7 bases and J 7 bases, leaving 16 bases between the germline ends. Germline-derived CDR1 and CDR2 are MNHEY and SMNVEV (reference sequence). The CDR3 is 13 amino acids. In nucleotides, the CDR3 is TGTGCCAGCAATCCCGCTGGAGCGGCGACCCAGTACTTC. It codes for CASNPAGAATQYF.

This clone showed up just a few times. The CDR3 is CASSPGRMGLAGVETQYF. The CDR3 DNA follows: TGCGCCAGCAGCCCAGGACGAATGGGACTAGCGGGAGTAGAGACCCAGTACTTC. The chain links TRBV4-3 to TRBJ2-5; TRBD2 agrees at 14 bases. The V gene's germline CDR1 is LGHNA and CDR2 YSLEER. After removal of 4 bases from V and 4 bases from J, the junction contained 11 bases not matched to a gene. The CDR3 loop spans 18 amino acids.

J is TRBJ2-5 and V is TRBV4-3; D is undetermined. The germline gives CDR1 LGHNA, CDR2 YSLEER. V shed 3 bases and J shed 4 bases, with 12 bases lying between them. The CDR3 is 14 residues long. The CDR3 DNA reads as TGCGCCAGCAGCCATGGCCTTCAGGCAGAGACCCAGTACTTC. This translates into CASSHGLQAETQYF.